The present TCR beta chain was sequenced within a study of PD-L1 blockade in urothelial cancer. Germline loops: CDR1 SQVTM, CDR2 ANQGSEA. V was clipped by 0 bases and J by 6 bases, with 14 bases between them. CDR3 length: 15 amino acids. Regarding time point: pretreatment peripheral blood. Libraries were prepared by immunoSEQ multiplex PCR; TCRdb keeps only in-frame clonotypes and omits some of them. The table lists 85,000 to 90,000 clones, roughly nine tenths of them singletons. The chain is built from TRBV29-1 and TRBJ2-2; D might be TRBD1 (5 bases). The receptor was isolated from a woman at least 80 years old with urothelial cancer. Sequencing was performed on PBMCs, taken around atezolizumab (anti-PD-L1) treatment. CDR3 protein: CSVEDSGMKPGELFF. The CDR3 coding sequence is TGCAGCGTTGAAGATTCAGGGATGAAGCCCGGGGAGCTGTTTTTT.